This T cell receptor (beta chain) was sequenced in a study of T cell responses to AZD1222 COVID-19 vaccine. Across the study: Second doses at about 4 or about 12 weeks were pooled. Study-level points and caveats: As reported, nearly half of all spike-specific TCRs target variant regions that are unmutated.

Generated by immunoSEQ multiplex PCR, the TCRdb table keeps only in-frame clones and is missing some. The sample shows 170,000 or so clones, roughly 87% of them seen only once. Remarks on this clone: The antigen is unknown.

Germline CDR1 SGHVS, CDR2 FQNEAQ. V dropped 5 bases and J dropped 1; count of bases not matched to a gene: 10. The CDR3 covers 16 residues. The sequence derives from an adult in good health. This chain joins TRBV7-8 and TRBJ2-7; 8 bases align to TRBD1. The source material was peripheral blood, sampled on day 0 of AZD1222 vaccination. CDR3 sequence: CASSPTRDRRSYEQYF. The CDR3 bases are TGTGCCAGCAGCCCAACCCGGGACAGGAGATCCTACGAGCAGTACTTC.